This T cell receptor (beta chain) was recorded in a study of regulatory T cells in long-lasting Graves disease. As to time point: persistent/refractory GD, antithyroid drugs over 5 years with positive TRAb. Extracted PBMC RNA gave rise to the TCR library. Study results and limitations: Among samples with persistent disease, TRBV28, TRBJ1-2 and TRBJ2-5 were favored.

The count of this clonotype is one. What it recognizes is unknown. This likely came from a read error, as a far larger clone is one base away. CDR1 is ENHRY, CDR2 SYGVKD, per germline. The V end was cut by 2 bases, the J end by 6 bases, with 11 bases between. This CDR3 contains 14 residues. Assembly of TCR beta libraries relied on iRepertoire HTBI primers together with Arm-PCR of CDR3 regions. TCRdb reanalysed the multiplex PCR reads using MiXCR and keeps one entry per CDR3 protein. The sample lists about 460,000 distinct CDR3 sequences; less than 25% were seen once. The chain combines TRBV10-3 with TRBJ1-5; D is unclear. This TCR was sampled from a female donor with Graves disease. Sequenced material: peripheral blood mononuclear cells (PBMCs), taken when the disease was refractory, from a patient treated with antithyroid drugs. The CDR3 DNA reads as TGTGCCATCAGTGAGAACGGCCTAACTCAGCCCCAGCATTTT. This encodes CAISENGLTQPQHF.